Shown below are 31 T cell receptor beta chains from a single sample sequenced in a study of blood T cell repertoires in COVID-19. The protocol was immunoSEQ multiplex PCR, while the TCRdb copy is restricted to in-frame clones and leaves out a portion. The sample carries hundreds of thousands of clones, around 84% recorded once. Material for sequencing was peripheral blood. These receptors originate from a woman over 75 with active or convalescent COVID-19.

The J gene is TRBJ1-1, the V gene TRBV2; TRBD1 matches 9 bases. Trimming at V came to 5 bases and at J to 4 bases, leaving 2 bases not matched to a gene. The CDR3 extends over 13 amino acids. Germline CDR1 is SNHLY and CDR2 is FYNNEI. The CDR3: CASSRQGGTEAFF. CDR3 coding DNA: TGTGCCAGCAGTCGACAGGGGGGCACTGAAGCTTTCTTT.

This chain links TRBV2 with TRBJ1-2; perhaps TRBD1 as D (6 bases). The CDR3 runs to 13 residues. V shed 8 bases and J shed 2 bases, with 12 bases lying between them. The germline V gene encodes CDR1 SNHLY and CDR2 FYNNEI. The CDR3 nucleotides are TGTGCCAGCTTTCTACAGGGAAACTATGGCTACACCTTC. This gives the protein CASFLQGNYGYTF.

This chain uses TRBV7-2 with TRBJ1-3; no clear D. Germline V gene data show CDR1 as SGHTA and CDR2 as FQGNSA. The CDR3 loop spans 11 amino acids. V lost 5 bases and J 9 bases, leaving 8 bases between the germline ends. The CDR3 loop is CASSPPGTIYF. DNA of the CDR3: TGTGCCAGCAGCCCCCCCGGCACCATATATTTT.

The chain has TRBV6-5 and TRBJ1-5; 8 bases are shared with TRBD1. CDR1 is MNHEY and CDR2 is SVGAGI in the germline V gene. This CDR3 has 15 residues. With 6 bases clipped from V and 3 bases from J, the junction kept 7 bases outside the gene matches. The CDR3 protein is CASSDTGGPNQPQHF. The DNA for the CDR3 is TGTGCCAGCAGCGACACAGGGGGTCCCAATCAGCCCCAGCATTTT.

The chain has TRBV20-1 and TRBJ1-6; D unclear. The CDR3 is 15 residues long. V lost 3 bases and J 9 bases, leaving 18 bases between the germline ends. Germline loops: CDR1 DFQATT, CDR2 SNEGSKA (reference sequence). CDR3 amino acids: CSASGGSSSGSPLHF. CDR3 DNA: TGCAGTGCTAGTGGCGGTAGTAGTTCGGGTTCACCCCTCCACTTT.

The table lists this clone with a count of one. Its ends do not fully match the called genes, so a read error is possible. This chain connects TRBV7-2 to TRBJ2-5; the match to TRBD2 covers 9 bases. This CDR3 has 14 amino acids. Germline loops: CDR1 SGHTA, CDR2 FQGNSA. The chain's CDR3 is CASSIAGAGETQYF. Written as DNA, the CDR3 is TGTGCCAGCAGCATAGCGGGGGCTGGGGAGACCCAGTACTTC.

The rearrangement joins TRBV7-2 to TRBJ1-3; 7 nucleotides match TRBD1. CDR3 length: 16 residues. Germline CDR1 is SGHTA and CDR2 is FQGNSA. Trimming removed 6 bases from V and 4 bases from J; junction bases left unmatched: 12. CDR3: CASRTQGGDRGNTIYF. CDR3 DNA: TGTGCCAGCAGAACCCAAGGGGGCGATCGGGGAAACACCATATATTTT. The complete variable domain, with remaining parts taken from reference TRBV7-2 and TRBJ1-3, reads GAGVSQSPSNKVTEKGKDVELRCDPISGHTALYWYRQSLGQGLEFLIYFQGNSAPDKSGLPSDRFSAERTGGSVSTLTIQRTQQEDSAVYLCASRTQGGDRGNTIYFGEGSWLTVV.

This clone was seen a handful of times. This chain uses TRBV5-4 with TRBJ2-5, with TRBD2 matching 9 bases. The CDR3 covers 16 residues. Germline assignment: CDR1 SGHNT and CDR2 YYREEE (reference sequence). J lost 3 bases, V lost 3 bases, and 9 bases had no gene match. This CDR3 is CASSWAYGGGEETQYF. In nucleotides, the CDR3 is TGTGCCAGCAGCTGGGCGTACGGCGGGGGGGAAGAGACCCAGTACTTC.

The genes are TRBV19 and TRBJ1-2; D perhaps matches TRBD1 (6 bases). Per the germline V gene, CDR1 is LNHDA and CDR2 is SQIVND (reference sequence). V was trimmed by 5 bases and J by 3 bases, leaving 13 bases between them. The CDR3 consists of 14 residues. This CDR3 is CASSVTGTYYGYTF. CDR3 DNA sequence: TGTGCCAGTAGTGTAACAGGGACCTACTATGGCTACACCTTC.

The chain carries TRBV18 and TRBJ2-1, with 9 bases lining up with TRBD1. CDR1 is KGHSH and CDR2 is LQKENI in the germline V gene. With V trimmed by 3 bases and J by 4 bases, 10 bases remained unmatched. CDR3 length equals 17 residues. The CDR3 protein is CASSPTTPGQGYNEQFF. CDR3 DNA sequence: TGTGCCAGCTCACCTACAACCCCGGGACAGGGTTACAATGAGCAGTTCTTC.

This clone was observed a single time. V and J are TRBV7-3 and TRBJ2-3; D is ambiguous. The CDR3 is made up of 12 amino acids. Trimming took off 5 bases at V and 5 bases at J, with 8 bases between the two ends. Germline CDR1 and CDR2: SGHTA and FQGTGA. This CDR3 reads CASSERGDTQYF. The CDR3, as DNA: TGTGCCAGCAGCGAGAGAGGAGATACGCAGTATTTT.

The chain joins TRBV19 to TRBJ2-7; D ambiguous. The CDR3 covers 15 residues. Trimming pared 7 bases from V and 5 bases from J, leaving 21 bases between. Germline CDR1 and CDR2: LNHDA and SQIVND (reference sequence). The CDR3 is CASNPGSYHPNEQYF. CDR3 in DNA: TGTGCCAGTAACCCCGGGTCCTACCACCCCAACGAGCAGTACTTC.

This clone was recorded a few times. The V and J genes are TRBV7-2 and TRBJ1-2; D gene ambiguous. V was clipped by 0 bases and J by 2 bases, with 13 bases between them. The CDR3 has 16 residues. The germline CDR1 and CDR2 sequences are SGHTA and FQGNSA. The CDR3 here is CASSLARTFDNYGYTF. CDR3 coding DNA: TGTGCCAGCAGCTTAGCCCGGACTTTTGACAACTATGGCTACACCTTC. The full variable domain, with the rest looked up from reference TRBV7-2 and TRBJ1-2, is GAGVSQSPSNKVTEKGKDVELRCDPISGHTALYWYRQSLGQGLEFLIYFQGNSAPDKSGLPSDRFSAERTGGSVSTLTIQRTQQEDSAVYLCASSLARTFDNYGYTFGSGTRLTVV.

This chain joins TRBV7-3 and TRBJ2-2; a possible D gene is TRBD1 (6 bases). This CDR3 has 14 amino acids. The V gene lost 4 bases and the J gene lost 1 base, with 7 bases spanning the gap. CDR1 and CDR2 from the germline V gene are SGHTA and FQGTGA. The DNA for the CDR3 is TGTGCCAGCAGCTCGGGACAGAACACCGGGGAGCTGTTTTTT. Its protein product is CASSSGQNTGELFF.

The chain is built from TRBV12-3 or TRBV12-4 and TRBJ1-2; perhaps TRBD1 as D (5 bases). With 3 bases removed from V and 7 bases from J, the gap between germline ends came to 9 bases. The CDR3 spans 12 residues. CDR3 amino acids: CASSLGGGGYTF. In nucleotides, the CDR3 is TGTGCCAGCAGTTTGGGGGGAGGTGGCTACACCTTC.

The CDR3 reads CASSQYSLGRGGQETQYF. The DNA for the CDR3 is TGCGCCAGCAGCCAGTACTCCCTGGGAAGAGGGGGCCAAGAGACCCAGTACTTC. The J gene is TRBJ2-5, the V gene TRBV4-3, with D possibly matching TRBD1 (6 bases). The CDR3 has 18 amino acids. Trimming shortened V by 3 bases and J by 1 base, and 21 bases separated the two germline ends. From germline, CDR1 is LGHNA and CDR2 YSLEER.

This chain uses TRBV19 with TRBJ2-3; 8 nucleotides line up with TRBD2. Germline loops: CDR1 LNHDA, CDR2 SQIVND (reference sequence). The junction had 6 bases not matched to a gene; V was cut back by 3 bases and J by 4 bases. This CDR3 contains 15 residues. CDR3 DNA: TGTGCCAGTAGTATTACGGGAGGGCCCGCAGATACGCAGTATTTT. It specifies CASSITGGPADTQYF.

The chain uses TRBV6-5 and TRBJ1-4, with TRBD1 as a possible D gene (5 bases). The CDR3 sequence is 15 residues long. V shed 0 bases and J shed 4 bases, with 9 bases lying between them. Germline assignment: CDR1 MNHEY and CDR2 SVGAGI. CDR3 protein: CASSYSQGGNEKLFF. In nucleotides, the CDR3 is TGTGCCAGCAGTTACTCCCAGGGAGGTAATGAAAAACTGTTTTTT.

The chain has TRBV15 and TRBJ1-4, with D possibly being TRBD1 (6 bases). The germline V gene has CDR1 LNHNV and CDR2 YYDKDF (reference sequence). The V and J ends lost 6 bases and 8 bases respectively, with 16 bases between them. CDR3 size: 14 residues. CDR3 sequence: CATSIGGREEKLFF. As DNA, the CDR3 is TGTGCCACCAGTATAGGGGGTAGGGAGGAAAAACTGTTTTTT.

The chain links TRBV4-2 to TRBJ1-2, with a possible D match to TRBD1 (6 bases). Looked up from germline, CDR1 is LGHNA and CDR2 is YNFKEQ. Trimming pared 4 bases from V and 1 base from J, leaving 25 bases between. The CDR3 runs to 19 residues. CDR3 DNA: TGTGCCAGCAGCCGAGGCACGGGGGGCGTGGGGTCCGGTAACTATGGCTACACCTTC. It translates to CASSRGTGGVGSGNYGYTF.

V gene TRBV5-4 combines with J gene TRBJ1-6, with 7 nucleotides matching TRBD1. V lost 4 bases and J lost 9; bases outside the gene matches: 7. CDR1 is SGHNT, CDR2 YYREEE, per germline (reference sequence). This CDR3 comprises 14 residues. In DNA, the CDR3 is TGTGCCAGCAGCGATCCAGGGGACAGTTCACCCCTCCACTTT. Translation: CASSDPGDSSPLHF.

This chain links TRBV3-1 (or the pseudogene TRBV3-2) with TRBJ1-2; the D gene is possibly TRBD1 (6 bases). Germline CDR1 and CDR2: LGHDT and YNNKEL (reference sequence). This CDR3 is 12 amino acids long. The V gene lost 4 bases and the J gene lost 7 bases, with 10 bases spanning the gap. The CDR3 sequence is CASSPGGGGYTF. The CDR3 DNA is TGTGCCAGCAGCCCGGGAGGGGGTGGCTACACCTTC.

The chain employs TRBV20-1 and TRBJ1-5, with 7 bases fitting TRBD1. Germline CDR1 and CDR2: DFQATT and SNEGSKA (reference sequence). V was pared by 3 bases and J by 5 bases, with 4 bases of the junction left unmatched. This CDR3 has 13 amino acids. The CDR3 DNA follows: TGCAGTGCTAGTCGGGACAGTTATCAGCCCCAGCATTTT. Amino acid sequence: CSASRDSYQPQHF.

The rearrangement joins TRBV6-5 to TRBJ2-1, with 10 bases aligning to TRBD1. The V segment lost 7 bases and the J segment 10 bases; nucleotides outside the gene matches: 4. The CDR3 spans 12 residues. Germline CDR1 MNHEY, CDR2 SVGAGI. CDR3 residues: CASISTGGEQFF. DNA for the CDR3: TGTGCCAGCATTTCGACAGGGGGCGAGCAGTTCTTC.

The sample holds a few counts of this clone. V usage is TRBV2 and J usage is TRBJ1-3; 12 bases line up with TRBD1. CDR3 length: 15 amino acids. Germline CDR1 reads SNHLY; CDR2 reads FYNNEI. V lost 6 bases to trimming and J lost 3 bases; unmatched junction nucleotides: 3. In DNA form, the CDR3 reads TGTGCCAGCAGAGGGGACAGGGGGCTTGGAAACACCATATATTTT. Amino acid sequence: CASRGDRGLGNTIYF.

This CDR3 reads CASSSRDRSNNEQFF. CDR3 bases: TGTGCCAGCAGCTCCCGGGACAGGTCCAACAATGAGCAGTTCTTC. The chain uses TRBV7-2 and TRBJ2-1, with 8 bases identical to TRBD1. The CDR3 length is 15 residues. CDR1 is SGHTA, CDR2 FQGNSA, per germline. The junction had 7 bases not matched to a gene; V was cut back by 4 bases and J by 5 bases.

This sequence joins TRBV5-1 and TRBJ2-3, with D perhaps TRBD2 (6 bases). The CDR3 has 14 residues. Trimming pared 3 bases from V and 0 bases from J, leaving 8 bases between. CDR1 is SGHRS and CDR2 is YFSETQ in the germline V gene. CDR3 amino acids: CASSSRESTDTQYF. CDR3 bases: TGCGCCAGCAGCTCTCGGGAGAGCACAGATACGCAGTATTTT. The whole variable domain, remainder taken from reference TRBV5-1 and TRBJ2-3, is KAGVTQTPRYLIKTRGQQVTLSCSPISGHRSVSWYQQTPGQGLQFLFEYFSETQRNKGNFPGRFSGRQFSNSRSEMNVSTLELGDSALYLCASSSRESTDTQYFGPGTRLTVL.

V is TRBV19 and J is TRBJ1-6, with 10 bases matching TRBD1. With 8 bases clipped from V and 5 bases from J, the junction kept 6 bases outside the gene matches. The CDR3 has 15 amino acids. CDR1 LNHDA and CDR2 SQIVND come from the germline V gene (reference sequence). The CDR3 region has the DNA TGTGCCAGTGTCACGACAGGGGGCAATAATTCACCCCTCCACTTT. Encoded protein: CASVTTGGNNSPLHF.

This chain's CDR3 is CASSTRGGIETQYF. Written as DNA, the CDR3 is TGCGCCAGCAGCACACGGGGGGGAATAGAGACCCAGTACTTC. J is TRBJ2-5 and V is TRBV5-1; 8 bases map to TRBD2. The CDR3 extends over 14 amino acids. J lost 4 bases, V lost 4 bases, and 6 bases had no gene match. Germline loops: CDR1 SGHRS, CDR2 YFSETQ.

V is TRBV11-2 and J is TRBJ2-1; D unclear. The CDR3 covers 12 residues. V was trimmed by 5 bases and J by 5 bases, leaving 7 bases between them. Per germline, CDR1 SGHAT and CDR2 FQNNGV. CDR3 in amino acids: CASSPQNNEQFF. The CDR3 bases are TGTGCCAGCAGCCCCCAGAACAATGAGCAGTTCTTC. Combining the CDR3 with reference TRBV11-2 and TRBJ2-1 gives the whole variable domain EAGVAQSPRYKIIEKRQSVAFWCNPISGHATLYWYQQILGQGPKLLIQFQNNGVVDDSQLPKDRFSAERLKGVDSTLKIQPAKLEDSAVYLCASSPQNNEQFFGPGTRLTVL.

The chain has TRBV15 and TRBJ2-3; TRBD2 matches 9 bases. The V segment lost 0 bases and the J segment 4 bases; nucleotides outside the gene matches: 8. Germline CDR1 LNHNV, CDR2 YYDKDF (reference sequence). The CDR3 extends over 17 amino acids. The CDR3 here is CATSRDRSSGSADTQYF. The CDR3 DNA is TGTGCCACCAGCAGAGATCGGAGTAGCGGGAGCGCAGATACGCAGTATTTT. Full variable domain (missing parts from reference TRBV15 and TRBJ2-3): DAMVIQNPRYQVTQFGKPVTLSCSQTLNHNVMYWYQQKSSQAPKLLFHYYDKDFNNEADTPDNFQSRRPNTSFCFLDIRSPGLGDTAMYLCATSRDRSSGSADTQYFGPGTRLTVL.